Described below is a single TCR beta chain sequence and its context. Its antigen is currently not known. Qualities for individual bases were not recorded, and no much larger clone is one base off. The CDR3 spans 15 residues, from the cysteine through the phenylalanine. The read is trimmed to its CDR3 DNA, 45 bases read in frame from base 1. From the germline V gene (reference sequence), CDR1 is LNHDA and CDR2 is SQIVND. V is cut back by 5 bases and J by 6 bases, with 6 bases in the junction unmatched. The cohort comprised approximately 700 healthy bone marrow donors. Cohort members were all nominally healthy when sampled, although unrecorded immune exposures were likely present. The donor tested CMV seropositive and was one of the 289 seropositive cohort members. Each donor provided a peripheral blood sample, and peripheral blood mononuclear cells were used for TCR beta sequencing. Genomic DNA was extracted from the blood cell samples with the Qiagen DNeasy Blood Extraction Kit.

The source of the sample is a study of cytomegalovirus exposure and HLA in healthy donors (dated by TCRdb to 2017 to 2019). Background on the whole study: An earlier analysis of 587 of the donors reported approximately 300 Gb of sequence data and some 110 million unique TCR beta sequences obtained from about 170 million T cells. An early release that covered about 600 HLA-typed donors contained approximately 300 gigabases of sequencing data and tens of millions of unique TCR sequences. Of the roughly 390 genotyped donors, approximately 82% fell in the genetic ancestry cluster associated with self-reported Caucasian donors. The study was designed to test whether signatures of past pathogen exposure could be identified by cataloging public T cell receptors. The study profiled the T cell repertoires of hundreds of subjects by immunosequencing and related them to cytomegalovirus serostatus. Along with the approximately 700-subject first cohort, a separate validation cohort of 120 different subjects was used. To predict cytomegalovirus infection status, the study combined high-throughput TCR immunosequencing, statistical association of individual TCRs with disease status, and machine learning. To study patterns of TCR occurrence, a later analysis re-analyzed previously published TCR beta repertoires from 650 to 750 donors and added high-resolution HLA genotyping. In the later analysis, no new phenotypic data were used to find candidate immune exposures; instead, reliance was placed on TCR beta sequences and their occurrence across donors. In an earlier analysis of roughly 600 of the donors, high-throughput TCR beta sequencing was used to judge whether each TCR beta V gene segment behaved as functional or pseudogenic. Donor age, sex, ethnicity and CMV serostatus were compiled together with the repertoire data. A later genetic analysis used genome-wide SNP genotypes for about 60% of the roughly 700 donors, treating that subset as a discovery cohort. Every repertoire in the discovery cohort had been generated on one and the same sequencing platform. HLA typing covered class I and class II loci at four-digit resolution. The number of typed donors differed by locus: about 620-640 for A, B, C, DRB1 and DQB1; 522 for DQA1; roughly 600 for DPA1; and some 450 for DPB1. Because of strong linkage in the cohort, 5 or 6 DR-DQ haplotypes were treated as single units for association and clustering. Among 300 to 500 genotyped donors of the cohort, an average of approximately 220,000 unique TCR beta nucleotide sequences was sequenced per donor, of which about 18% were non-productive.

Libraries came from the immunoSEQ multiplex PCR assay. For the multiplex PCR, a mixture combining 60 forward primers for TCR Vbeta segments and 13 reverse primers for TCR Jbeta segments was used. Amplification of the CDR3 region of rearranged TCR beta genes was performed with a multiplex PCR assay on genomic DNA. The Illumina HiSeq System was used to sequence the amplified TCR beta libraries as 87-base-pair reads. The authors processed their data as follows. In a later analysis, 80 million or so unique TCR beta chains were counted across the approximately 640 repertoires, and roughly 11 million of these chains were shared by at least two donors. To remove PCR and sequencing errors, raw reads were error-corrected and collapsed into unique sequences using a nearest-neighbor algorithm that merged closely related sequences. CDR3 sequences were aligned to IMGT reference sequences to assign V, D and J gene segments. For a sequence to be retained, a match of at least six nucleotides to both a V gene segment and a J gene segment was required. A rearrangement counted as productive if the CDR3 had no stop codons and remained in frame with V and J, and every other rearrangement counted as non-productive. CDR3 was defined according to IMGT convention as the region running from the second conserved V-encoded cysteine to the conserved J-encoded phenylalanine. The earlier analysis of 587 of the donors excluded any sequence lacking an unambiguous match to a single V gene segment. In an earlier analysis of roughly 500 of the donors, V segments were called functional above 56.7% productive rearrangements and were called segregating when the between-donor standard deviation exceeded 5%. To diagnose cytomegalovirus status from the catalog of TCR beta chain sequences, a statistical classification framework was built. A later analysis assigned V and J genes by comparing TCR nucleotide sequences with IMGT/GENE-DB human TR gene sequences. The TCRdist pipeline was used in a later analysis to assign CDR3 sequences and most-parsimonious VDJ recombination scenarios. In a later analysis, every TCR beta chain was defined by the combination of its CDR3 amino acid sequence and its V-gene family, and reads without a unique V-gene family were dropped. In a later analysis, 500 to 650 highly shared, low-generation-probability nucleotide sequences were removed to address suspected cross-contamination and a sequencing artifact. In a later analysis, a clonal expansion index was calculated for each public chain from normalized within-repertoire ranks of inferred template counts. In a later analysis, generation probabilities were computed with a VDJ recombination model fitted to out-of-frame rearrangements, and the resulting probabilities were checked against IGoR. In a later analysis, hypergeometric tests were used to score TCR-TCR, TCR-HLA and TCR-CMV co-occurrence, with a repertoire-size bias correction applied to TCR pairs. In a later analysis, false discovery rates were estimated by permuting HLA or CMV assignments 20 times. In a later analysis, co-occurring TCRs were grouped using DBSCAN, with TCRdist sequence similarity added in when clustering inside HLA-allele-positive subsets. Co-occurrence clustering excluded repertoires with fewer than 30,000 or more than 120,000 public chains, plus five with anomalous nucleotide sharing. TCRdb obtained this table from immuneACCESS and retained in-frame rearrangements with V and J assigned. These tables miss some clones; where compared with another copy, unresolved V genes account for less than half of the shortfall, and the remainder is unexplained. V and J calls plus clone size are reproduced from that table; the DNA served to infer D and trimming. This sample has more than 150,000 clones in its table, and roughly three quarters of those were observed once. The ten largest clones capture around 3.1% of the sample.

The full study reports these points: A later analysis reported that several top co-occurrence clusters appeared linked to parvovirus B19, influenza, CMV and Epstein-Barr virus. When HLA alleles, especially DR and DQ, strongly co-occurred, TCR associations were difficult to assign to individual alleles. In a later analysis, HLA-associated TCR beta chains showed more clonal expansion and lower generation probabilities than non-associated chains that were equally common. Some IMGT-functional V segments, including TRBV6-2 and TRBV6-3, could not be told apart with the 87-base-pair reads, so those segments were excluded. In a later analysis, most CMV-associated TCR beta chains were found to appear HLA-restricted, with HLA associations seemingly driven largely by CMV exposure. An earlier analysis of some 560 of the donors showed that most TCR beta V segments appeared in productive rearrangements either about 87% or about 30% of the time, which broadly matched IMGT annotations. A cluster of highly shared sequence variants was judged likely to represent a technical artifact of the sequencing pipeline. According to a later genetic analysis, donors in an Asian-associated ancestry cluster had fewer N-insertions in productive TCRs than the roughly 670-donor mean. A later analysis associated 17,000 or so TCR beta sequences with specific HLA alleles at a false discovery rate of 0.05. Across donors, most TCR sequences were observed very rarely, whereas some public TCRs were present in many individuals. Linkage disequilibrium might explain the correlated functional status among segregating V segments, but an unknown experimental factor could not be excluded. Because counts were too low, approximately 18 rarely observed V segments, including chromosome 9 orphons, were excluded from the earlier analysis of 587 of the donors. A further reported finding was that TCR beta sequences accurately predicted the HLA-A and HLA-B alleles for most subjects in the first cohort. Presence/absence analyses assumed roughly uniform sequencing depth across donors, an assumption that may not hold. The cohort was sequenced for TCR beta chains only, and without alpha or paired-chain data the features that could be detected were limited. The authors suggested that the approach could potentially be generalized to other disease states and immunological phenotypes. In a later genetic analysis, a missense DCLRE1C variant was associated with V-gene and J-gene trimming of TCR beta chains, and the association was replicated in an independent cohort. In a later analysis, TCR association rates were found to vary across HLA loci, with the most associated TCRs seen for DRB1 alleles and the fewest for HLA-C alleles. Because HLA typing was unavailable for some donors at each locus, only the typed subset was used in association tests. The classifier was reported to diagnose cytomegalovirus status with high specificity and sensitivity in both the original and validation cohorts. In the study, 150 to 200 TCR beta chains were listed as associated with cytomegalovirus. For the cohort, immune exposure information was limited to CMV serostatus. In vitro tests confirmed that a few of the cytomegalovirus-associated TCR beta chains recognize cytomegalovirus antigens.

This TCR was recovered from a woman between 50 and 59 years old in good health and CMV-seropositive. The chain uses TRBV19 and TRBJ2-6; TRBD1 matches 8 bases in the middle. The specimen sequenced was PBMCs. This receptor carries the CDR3 CASSPRQGKANVLTF. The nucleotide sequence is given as TGTGCCAGTAGTCCCCGACAGGGGAAGGCCAACGTCCTGACTTTC.